This T cell receptor beta chain derives from a study of a mutant IDH1 vaccine in newly diagnosed glioma. Overall study: Treated patients had a mean age of approximately 40 years and a sex split that was roughly 60% male and about 40% female. Previous treatment comprised radiotherapy, temozolomide, or both, mostly both.

Data came from immunoSEQ multiplex PCR; TCRdb stores just in-frame clones and leaves some out. Of around 88,000 clones in the sample, just under 80% were seen once. Germline CDR1 is SGHTA and CDR2 is FQGNSA. This CDR3 spans 15 amino acids. Trimming took 2 bases from V and 6 from J, leaving 14 bases between them. Specified time point: baseline, week 1 (first vaccination visit). Treatment described: pre-vaccination baseline after standard-of-care therapy. This receptor was taken from a middle-aged man with glioma. The sample was PBMCs, taken from a glioma patient treated with radiotherapy, temozolomide or both. The chain combines TRBV7-2 with TRBJ1-5; TRBD1 is a possible D gene (5 bases). CDR3: CASSLSRGTTQPQHF. In DNA, the CDR3 is TGTGCCAGCAGCTTAAGTCGGGGCACCACTCAGCCCCAGCATTTT.